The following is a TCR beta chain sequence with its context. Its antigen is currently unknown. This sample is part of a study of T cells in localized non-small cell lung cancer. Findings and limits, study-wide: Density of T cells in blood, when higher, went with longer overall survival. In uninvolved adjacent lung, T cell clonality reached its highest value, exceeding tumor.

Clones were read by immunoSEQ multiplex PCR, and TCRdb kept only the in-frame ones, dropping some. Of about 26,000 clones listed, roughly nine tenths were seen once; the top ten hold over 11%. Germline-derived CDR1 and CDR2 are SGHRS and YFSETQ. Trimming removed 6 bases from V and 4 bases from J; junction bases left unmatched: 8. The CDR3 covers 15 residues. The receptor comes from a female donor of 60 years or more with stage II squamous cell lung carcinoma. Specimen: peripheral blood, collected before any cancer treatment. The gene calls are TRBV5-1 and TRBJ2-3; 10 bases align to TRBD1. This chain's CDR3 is CASTPGQGFADTQYF. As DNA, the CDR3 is TGCGCCAGCACACCGGGACAGGGGTTCGCAGATACGCAGTATTTT.